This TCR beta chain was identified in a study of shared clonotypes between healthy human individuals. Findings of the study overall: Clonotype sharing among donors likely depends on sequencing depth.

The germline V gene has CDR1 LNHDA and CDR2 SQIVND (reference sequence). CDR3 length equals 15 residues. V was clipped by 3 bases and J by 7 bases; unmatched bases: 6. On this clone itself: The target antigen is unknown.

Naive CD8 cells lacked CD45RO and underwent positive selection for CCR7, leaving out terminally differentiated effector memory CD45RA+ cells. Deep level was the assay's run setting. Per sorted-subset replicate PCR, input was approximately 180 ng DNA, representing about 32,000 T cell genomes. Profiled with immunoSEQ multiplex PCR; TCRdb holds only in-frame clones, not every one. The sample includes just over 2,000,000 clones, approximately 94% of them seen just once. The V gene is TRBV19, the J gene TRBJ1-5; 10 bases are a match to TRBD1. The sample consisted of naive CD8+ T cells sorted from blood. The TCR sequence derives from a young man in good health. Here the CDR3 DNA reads TGTGCCAGTAGTATGGGACAGGGGAAGCGACAGCCCCAGCATTTT. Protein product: CASSMGQGKRQPQHF. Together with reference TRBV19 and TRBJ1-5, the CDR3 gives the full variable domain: DGGITQSPKYLFRKEGQNVTLSCEQNLNHDAMYWYRQDPGQGLRLIYYSQIVNDFQKGDIAEGYSVSREKKESFPLTVTSAQKNPTAFYLCASSMGQGKRQPQHFGDGTRLSIL.